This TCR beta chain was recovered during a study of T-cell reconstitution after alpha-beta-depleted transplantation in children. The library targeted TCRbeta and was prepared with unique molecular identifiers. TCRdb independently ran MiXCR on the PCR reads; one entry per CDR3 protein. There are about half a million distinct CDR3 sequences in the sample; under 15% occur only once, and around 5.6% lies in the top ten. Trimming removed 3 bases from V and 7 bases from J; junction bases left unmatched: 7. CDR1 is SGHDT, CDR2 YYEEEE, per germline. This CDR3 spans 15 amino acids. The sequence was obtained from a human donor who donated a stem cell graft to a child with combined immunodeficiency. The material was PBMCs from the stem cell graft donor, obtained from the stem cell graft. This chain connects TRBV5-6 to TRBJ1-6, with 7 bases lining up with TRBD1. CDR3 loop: CASSSTGDLNSPLHF. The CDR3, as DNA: TGTGCCAGCAGCTCCACAGGGGACTTGAATTCACCCCTCCACTTT. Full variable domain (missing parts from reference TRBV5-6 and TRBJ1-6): DAGVTQSPTHLIKTRGQQVTLRCSPKSGHDTVSWYQQALGQGPQFIFQYYEEEERQRGNFPDRFSGHQFPNYSSELNVNALLLGDSALYLCASSSTGDLNSPLHFGNGTRLTVT.